This T cell receptor (beta chain) is drawn from a study of blood T cell repertoires in COVID-19. Study information: The origin of the acute and convalescent COVID-19 samples was the United States, Italy and Spain. T cells, B-cell-depleted T cells, or PBMCs provided the cDNA or gDNA that served as material.

Participants came from about two dozen US areas, aged about 18 to 89 years. Cohort 3 donors counted as recovered after two negative PCRs, clearance, or resolved symptoms. Sequenced by immunoSEQ multiplex PCR; TCRdb stores in-frame clones only, minus some. The profile covers 150,000 to 200,000 clones, with 87% appearing a single time and 7% taken by the ten largest. Germline V gene lookup returns CDR1 SGHNT and CDR2 YENEEA. This CDR3 is 18 amino acids long. Germline trimming cut 4 bases from V and 3 bases from J; bases unmatched to any gene: 11. The clonotype comes from a woman aged 45-65 years who had recovered from COVID-19. Sequenced: PBMCs or T cells enriched from blood (not recorded which). The chain joins TRBV11-3 to TRBJ2-1; 11 nucleotides align to TRBD2. This chain's CDR3 is CASSYTSGSVTVYNEQFF. The CDR3 bases are TGTGCCAGCAGCTACACTAGCGGGAGTGTTACAGTCTACAATGAGCAGTTCTTC.